Listed here are 32 T cell receptor beta chains from one sample, sequenced in a study of T cell repertoires in cytomegalovirus infection (dated by TCRdb to between 2019 and 2020). The run used an Illumina HiSeq 1500. TCRdb handled the public reads itself, with Q25 trimming in fastp and clone calling in MiXCR, and kept productive beta chains. Entries are consolidated by CDR3 protein sequence, retaining the most common genes and DNA. Counted in this sample were a few hundred thousand distinct CDR3 sequences; roughly a fifth of them appeared once. The leading ten clones occupy approximately 19% of the sample. Which antigens these TCRs recognize remains unknown. The meaning of the sample's treatment or condition label: in vitro stimulation with specific CMV peptide epitopes to enrich CMV-specific T cells. The material was cultured PBMCs, obtained from culture after CMV antigen stimulation. All receptors derive from a human donor in good health (CMV status not recorded). Some clones in this sample may be carry-over from other donors' samples.

This clonotype occurred a few times. The V call is TRBV7-9, the J call TRBJ2-1; TRBD2 aligns across 9 bases. The CDR3 runs to 15 residues. V gave up 5 bases and J gave up 2 bases; unmatched junction bases: 4. Germline CDR1 reads SEHNR; CDR2 reads FQNEAQ (reference sequence). This CDR3 reads CASSHRLAAYNEQFF. The DNA of the CDR3 is TGTGCCAGCAGCCACCGACTAGCGGCCTACAATGAGCAGTTCTTC.

The chain joins TRBV6-5 to TRBJ1-1; D may be TRBD1 (5 bases). Trimming removed 2 bases from V and 4 bases from J, with 14 bases in between. CDR3 length: 15 amino acids. The germline CDR1 and CDR2 sequences are MNHEY and SVGAGI. The CDR3 protein is CASSYELRGSTEAFF. As DNA, the CDR3 is TGTGCCAGCAGTTACGAGCTCCGGGGGAGCACTGAAGCTTTCTTT.

The CDR3 sequence is CASSPREEGVIQYF. CDR3 nucleotide sequence: TGCGCCAGCAGCCCGCGGGAGGAGGGTGTCATTCAGTACTTC. The chain combines TRBV4-3 with TRBJ2-4; 8 bases are a match to TRBD2. Germline loops: CDR1 LGHNA, CDR2 YSLEER. The CDR3 length is 14 residues. V trimming: 4 bases; J trimming: 9 bases; junction bases outside the gene matches: 8.

Only a few counts were recorded for this clonotype. The chain joins TRBV12-3 or TRBV12-4 to TRBJ1-3; 8 positions match TRBD1. J was trimmed by 0 bases and V by 5 bases; bases with no gene match: 6. There are 16 residues in the CDR3. Here the CDR3 reads CASSGTGTHSGNTIYF. In DNA, the CDR3 is TGTGCCAGCAGTGGGACAGGAACTCACTCTGGAAACACCATATATTTT.

This rearrangement joins TRBV18 to TRBJ2-1; 9 bases match TRBD1. Trimming cost V 6 bases and J 6 bases; bases outside gene matches: 6. Germline V gene lookup returns CDR1 KGHSH and CDR2 LQKENI. This CDR3 comprises 14 residues. CDR3 sequence: CASSHGTGINEQFF. The DNA of the CDR3 is TGTGCCAGCTCCCACGGGACAGGGATCAATGAGCAGTTCTTC.

This clonotype was recorded a few times. The chain employs TRBV28 and TRBJ2-2; no firm D call. Trimming took 3 bases from V and 6 from J, leaving 14 bases between them. The CDR3 length is 15 residues. Germline V gene sequence: CDR1 MDHEN, CDR2 SYDVKM. The CDR3 DNA follows: TGTGCCAGCAGTTTTAAATCAAGCCACGCCGGGGAGCTGTTTTTT. Encoded protein: CASSFKSSHAGELFF.

This clonotype was picked up many times. The V and J genes are TRBV12-3 or TRBV12-4 and TRBJ1-3; 8 bases are shared with TRBD1. The CDR3 sequence is 14 residues long. V gave up 6 bases and J gave up 2 bases; unmatched junction bases: 3. DNA of the CDR3: TGTGCCAGCAGGCGGACAGGGACTGGAAACACCATATATTTT. Its translation is CASRRTGTGNTIYF.

To note about this clonotype: The CDR3 carries no conserved terminal phenylalanine or tryptophan, so it likely arises from a read error. CDR3 amino acids: CSVGLVIGEQFL. The CDR3 DNA is TGCAGCGTGGGACTAGTGATAGGTGAGCAGTTCCTC. The chain is built from TRBV29-1 and TRBJ2-1; TRBD2 agrees at 8 bases. V was pared by 6 bases and J by 9 bases, with 7 bases of the junction left unmatched. CDR1 and CDR2 (germline): SQVTM, ANQGSEA. The CDR3 is 12 amino acids.

In this sample, this clonotype turned up a few times. The chain recombines TRBV12-3 or TRBV12-4 with TRBJ2-7, with D unclear. Between the trimmed V and J ends, which lost 3 bases and 0 bases, there was a span of 12 bases. This CDR3 spans 15 amino acids. This CDR3 reads CASSFGRRNSYEQYF. The CDR3 nucleotides are TGTGCCAGCAGTTTTGGGCGTCGGAACTCCTACGAGCAGTACTTC.

The chain combines TRBV5-1 with TRBJ2-1; 11 nucleotides line up with TRBD2. Germline V CDR1 and CDR2: SGHRS, YFSETQ. The CDR3 length is 17 residues. V lost 2 bases, J lost 7 bases, and 11 bases stayed unmatched. The chain's CDR3 is CASSFFLAGGARNEQFF. CDR3 DNA sequence: TGCGCCAGCAGCTTTTTTTTAGCGGGGGGGGCTCGAAATGAGCAGTTCTTC.

The rearrangement links TRBV15 to TRBJ2-7, with TRBD2 matching 11 bases. The CDR3 contains 17 residues. V gave up 0 bases and J gave up 4 bases; unmatched junction bases: 8. Germline assignment: CDR1 LNHNV and CDR2 YYDKDF (reference sequence). The CDR3 bases are TGTGCCACCAGCAGAGATATGTTAGCGGGAGGGCGGTACGAGCAGTACTTC. Translation gives CATSRDMLAGGRYEQYF.

The chain is built from TRBV6-8 and TRBJ2-7; possibly TRBD1 or TRBD2 for D (6 bases each). CDR3 length equals 12 residues. Trimming took off 5 bases at V and 3 bases at J, with 8 bases between the two ends. Germline values: CDR1 MNHGY, CDR2 SAAAGT. The CDR3 sequence is CASSRGLYEQYF. The CDR3 DNA reads TGTGCCAGCAGTCGGGGGCTCTACGAGCAGTACTTC.

The V and J genes are TRBV12-3 or TRBV12-4 and TRBJ2-1, with D perhaps TRBD2 (6 bases). Trimming shortened V by 3 bases and J by 3 bases, and 12 bases separated the two germline ends. CDR3 length: 15 amino acids. As DNA, the CDR3 is TGTGCCAGCAGTTTTCGTAGCGGTGACTACAATGAGCAGTTCTTC. Its protein product is CASSFRSGDYNEQFF.

V is TRBV4-1 and J is TRBJ2-1, with a possible D match to TRBD2 (5 bases). Trimming left V 1 base short and J 7 bases short, with 17 bases between. The CDR3 runs 16 residues. Germline CDR1 reads MGHRA; CDR2 reads YSYEKL. The CDR3 DNA sequence: TGCGCCAGCAGCCAAGCCGAGAGGGCCCTTGGAAATGAGCAGTTCTTC. This sequence encodes CASSQAERALGNEQFF.

This clonotype was seen ten or more times. The V call is TRBV7-3, the J call TRBJ2-2; D is perhaps TRBD2 (6 bases). This CDR3 has 12 residues. The germline gives CDR1 SGHTA, CDR2 FQGTGA. V lost 8 bases to trimming and J lost 6 bases, with 10 bases between them. CDR3 region: CASGREAGELFF. In DNA, the CDR3 is TGTGCCAGCGGAAGGGAGGCCGGGGAGCTGTTTTTT.

CDR3 in DNA: TGTGCCAGCAGTCTGTTTTCCTCTGGAAACACCATATATTTT. Encoded protein: CASSLFSSGNTIYF. The gene calls are TRBV6-2 or TRBV6-3 and TRBJ1-3; D uncertain. With 5 bases removed from V and 0 bases from J, the gap between germline ends came to 8 bases. Germline CDR1 is MNHEY and CDR2 is SVGEGT. There are 14 residues in the CDR3.

The chain couples TRBV18 to TRBJ2-1, with TRBD2 identical over 15 bases. This CDR3 region has 16 residues. V shed 6 bases, J shed 5 bases, and the junction held 5 bases outside the gene matches. Looked up from germline, CDR1 is KGHSH and CDR2 is LQKENI. This CDR3 is CASSPRTSGRDNEQFF. CDR3 coding DNA: TGTGCCAGCTCCCCAAGGACTAGCGGGAGGGACAATGAGCAGTTCTTC.

This clonotype was counted only a few times. Compared with germline, one end of the junction differs, possibly owing to a read error. The rearrangement links TRBV11-2 to TRBJ2-3; 7 nucleotides agree with TRBD1. The CDR3 is 13 residues long. CDR1 is SGHAT and CDR2 is FQNNGV in the germline V gene. The CDR3 DNA reads as TGTGCCAGCAGCCTGGACAGGAGTCAATCGAGGGCTTTT. Its translation is CASSLDRSQSRAF.

This clonotype has only one observation. The J gene is TRBJ2-1, the V gene TRBV4-2; D unclear. The CDR3 extends over 15 amino acids. The V gene lost 1 base and the J gene lost 3 bases, with 10 bases spanning the gap. In germline, CDR1 is LGHNA, CDR2 YNFKEQ. CDR3 in amino acids: CASSQVESSYNEQFF. The CDR3 DNA reads as TGTGCCAGCAGCCAAGTGGAGAGTAGCTACAATGAGCAGTTCTTC.

There are many counts of this clonotype. This sequence joins TRBV15 and TRBJ2-5; D unresolved. Germline loops: CDR1 LNHNV, CDR2 YYDKDF (reference sequence). The CDR3 is 15 residues long. The germline V and J ends were trimmed by 3 bases and 0 bases, with 11 bases remaining between them. CDR3 nucleotide sequence: TGTGCCACCAGCAGTGATAGTCCTTACCAAGAGACCCAGTACTTC. It codes for CATSSDSPYQETQYF.

The rearrangement joins TRBV19 to TRBJ1-2; 8 bases are a match to TRBD1. This CDR3 is 14 amino acids long. Germline V CDR1 and CDR2: LNHDA, SQIVND (reference sequence). V was clipped by 9 bases and J by 2 bases; unmatched bases: 8. The DNA of the CDR3 is TGTGCCAGCACCCGGTGGGACAGGAACTATGGCTACACCTTC. Protein: CASTRWDRNYGYTF.

This clonotype was counted between two and nine times. V is TRBV6-6 and J is TRBJ2-7; 10 bases align to TRBD2. Germline assignment: CDR1 MNHNY and CDR2 SVGAGI (reference sequence). This CDR3 region has 19 residues. The V segment lost 4 bases and the J segment 4 bases; nucleotides outside the gene matches: 19. CDR3 nucleotides: TGTGCCAGCAGTTCTCTGACAGGGGTGGCCAGCGGGAGGGAGTACGAGCAGTACTTC. Translation gives CASSSLTGVASGREYEQYF.

This clonotype was seen only a few times. This chain uses TRBV7-3 with TRBJ2-3; D may be TRBD2 (5 bases). In germline, CDR1 is SGHTA, CDR2 FQGTGA. This CDR3 region has 14 residues. With 3 bases removed from V and 8 bases from J, the gap between germline ends came to 15 bases. CDR3 in DNA: TGTGCCAGCAGCTTTGACCATCAGGCGGGTACGCAGTATTTT. It specifies CASSFDHQAGTQYF.

The rearrangement uses TRBV5-4 and TRBJ2-1, with a tentative D call TRBD2 (5 bases). CDR1 is SGHNT, CDR2 YYREEE, per germline (reference sequence). The ends were cut back, 4 bases at V and 3 bases at J, with 11 bases in the middle. The CDR3 consists of 14 residues. CDR3: CASSAEGGYNEQFF. In DNA form, the CDR3 reads TGTGCCAGCAGCGCCGAGGGCGGCTACAATGAGCAGTTCTTC.

Here the CDR3 reads CASSRDGLDYGYTF. CDR3 nucleotides: TGTGCCAGCAGCCGAGACGGATTAGACTATGGCTACACCTTC. The V call is TRBV6-2 or TRBV6-3, the J call TRBJ1-2; D is uncertain. The CDR3 runs 14 residues. V lost 6 bases and J 3 bases, leaving 14 bases between the germline ends. CDR1 is MNHEY and CDR2 is SVGEGT in the germline V gene.

This clonotype was counted only a few times. The V gene is TRBV6-5, the J gene TRBJ2-1; D remains unclear. With 2 bases removed from V and 0 bases from J, the gap between germline ends came to 8 bases. Germline CDR1 reads MNHEY; CDR2 reads SVGAGI. CDR3 length: 15 residues. Written as DNA, the CDR3 is TGTGCCAGCAGTTACGTGGTTAGCTCCTACAATGAGCAGTTCTTC. Translation: CASSYVVSSYNEQFF.

The V and J genes are TRBV7-6 and TRBJ2-7; 11 positions agree with TRBD2. The CDR3 totals 15 residues. The ends lost 5 bases at V and 7 bases at J; junction bases unmatched: 10. The germline CDR1 and CDR2 sequences are SGHVS and FNYEAQ. The CDR3 bases are TGTGCCAGCAGCCTAATGGCTAGCGGGAGGTATGAGCAGTACTTC. This sequence encodes CASSLMASGRYEQYF. The full variable domain, completed using reference TRBV7-6 and TRBJ2-7, is GAGVSQSPRYKVTKRGQDVALRCDPISGHVSLYWYRQALGQGPEFLTYFNYEAQQDKSGLPNDRFSAERPEGSISTLTIQRTEQRDSAMYRCASSLMASGRYEQYFGPGTRLTVT.

This clonotype has only a few counts. V is TRBV7-2 and J is TRBJ2-3, with D possibly matching TRBD2 (6 bases). From germline, CDR1 is SGHTA and CDR2 FQGNSA. This CDR3 has 14 residues. V lost 10 bases, J lost 5 bases, and 19 bases lay in between. CDR3 nucleotide sequence: TGTGCCACCACCCGAGCTAGCGCCATAGATACGCAGTATTTT. Amino acids: CATTRASAIDTQYF.

The rearrangement joins TRBV6-2 or TRBV6-3 to TRBJ2-3; 7 bases line up with TRBD2. Trimming cost V 0 bases and J 2 bases; bases outside gene matches: 8. Germline V gene data show CDR1 as MNHEY and CDR2 as SVGEGT. The CDR3 spans 17 residues. The CDR3 DNA sequence: TGTGCCAGCAGTTACTCACGACGGGAGGTCTACACAGATACGCAGTATTTT. Protein product: CASSYSRREVYTDTQYF.

This clonotype was observed a handful of times. The chain joins TRBV12-3 or TRBV12-4 to TRBJ2-4, with D uncertain. V was cut by 2 bases and J by 8 bases, with 4 bases left in between. This CDR3 has 11 residues. CDR3 coding DNA: TGTGCCAGCAGTTTAAATTACATTCAGTACTTC. Its translation is CASSLNYIQYF.

V is TRBV12-3 or TRBV12-4 and J is TRBJ1-2; D possibly corresponds to TRBD1 (5 bases). Between the trimmed V and J ends, which lost 6 bases and 8 bases, there was a span of 16 bases. This CDR3 comprises 13 residues. CDR3 in DNA: TGTGCCAGCAGCCTCGACAGCTTCTGGGGCTACACCTTC. Its protein product is CASSLDSFWGYTF.

This clonotype was recorded a few times. V is TRBV6-2 or TRBV6-3 and J is TRBJ2-7; 8 bases align to TRBD2. In germline, CDR1 is MNHEY, CDR2 SVGEGT. The CDR3 runs to 16 residues. V lost 5 bases to trimming and J lost 2 bases; unmatched junction nucleotides: 11. This CDR3 is CASSDPAGGPTYEQYV. The CDR3 DNA reads as TGTGCCAGCAGTGACCCCGCGGGAGGACCTACCTACGAGCAGTACGTC.